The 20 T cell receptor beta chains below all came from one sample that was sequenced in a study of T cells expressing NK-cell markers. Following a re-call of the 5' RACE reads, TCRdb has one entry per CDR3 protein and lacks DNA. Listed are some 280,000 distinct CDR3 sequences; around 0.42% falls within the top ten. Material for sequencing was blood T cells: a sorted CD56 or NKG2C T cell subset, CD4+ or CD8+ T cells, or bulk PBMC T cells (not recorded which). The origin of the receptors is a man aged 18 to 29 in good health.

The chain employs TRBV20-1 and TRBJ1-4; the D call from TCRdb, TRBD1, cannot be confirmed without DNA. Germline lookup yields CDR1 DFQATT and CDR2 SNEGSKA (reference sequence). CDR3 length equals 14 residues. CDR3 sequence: CSARVPGGNEKLFF.

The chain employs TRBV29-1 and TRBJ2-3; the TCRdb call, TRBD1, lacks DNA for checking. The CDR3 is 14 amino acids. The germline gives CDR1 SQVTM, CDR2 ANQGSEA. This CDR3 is CSVETDRNRDTQYF.

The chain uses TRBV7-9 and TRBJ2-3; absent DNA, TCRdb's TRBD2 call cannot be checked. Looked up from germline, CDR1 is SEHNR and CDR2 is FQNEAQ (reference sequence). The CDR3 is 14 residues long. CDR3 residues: CASSPPGASGTQYF.

The CDR3: CASSLVGTGNEKLFF. V and J are TRBV7-8 and TRBJ1-4; checking the TCRdb D call of TRBD1 is not possible without DNA. Germline values: CDR1 SGHVS, CDR2 FQNEAQ. The CDR3 spans 15 residues.

The CDR3 here is CASSYSNRGAKNIQYF. J is TRBJ2-4 and V is TRBV6-5; TCRdb indicates TRBD1, and absent DNA this call remains unverified. This CDR3 contains 16 residues. Germline V CDR1 and CDR2: MNHEY, SVGAGI.

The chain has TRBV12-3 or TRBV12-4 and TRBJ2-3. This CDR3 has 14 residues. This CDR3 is CASSPGPSTDTQYF.

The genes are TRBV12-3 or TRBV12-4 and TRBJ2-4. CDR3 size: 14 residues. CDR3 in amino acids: CASSPLNSRNIQYF.

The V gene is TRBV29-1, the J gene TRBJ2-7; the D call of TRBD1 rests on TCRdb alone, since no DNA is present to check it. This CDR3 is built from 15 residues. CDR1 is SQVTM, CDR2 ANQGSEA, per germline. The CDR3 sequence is CSVSYTGLGTLEQYF.

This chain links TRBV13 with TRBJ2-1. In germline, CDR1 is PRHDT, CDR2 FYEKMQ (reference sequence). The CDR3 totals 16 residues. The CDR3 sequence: CASSFLSRRIHNEQFF. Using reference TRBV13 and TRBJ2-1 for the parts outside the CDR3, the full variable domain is AAGVIQSPRHLIKEKRETATLKCYPIPRHDTVYWYQQGPGQDPQFLISFYEKMQSDKGSIPDRFSAQQFSDYHSELNMSSLELGDSALYFCASSFLSRRIHNEQFFGPGTRLTVL.

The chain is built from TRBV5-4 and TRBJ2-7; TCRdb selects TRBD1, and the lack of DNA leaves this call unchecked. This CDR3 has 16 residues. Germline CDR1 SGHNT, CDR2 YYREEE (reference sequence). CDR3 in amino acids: CASSHGSGQGSYEQYF.

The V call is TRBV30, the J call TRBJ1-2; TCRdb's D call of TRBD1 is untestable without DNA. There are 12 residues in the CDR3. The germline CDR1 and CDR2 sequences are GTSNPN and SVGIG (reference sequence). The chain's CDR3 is CAWYRPKAGYTF.

CDR3 protein: CASSSGASGGRSNQPQHF. The chain couples TRBV18 to TRBJ1-5. The germline V gene has CDR1 KGHSH and CDR2 LQKENI. CDR3 length: 18 residues. Filled out from reference TRBV18 and TRBJ1-5, the complete variable domain reads NAGVMQNPRHLVRRRGQEARLRCSPMKGHSHVYWYRQLPEEGLKFMVYLQKENIIDESGMPKERFSAEFPKEGPSILRIQQVVRGDSAAYFCASSSGASGGRSNQPQHFGDGTRLSIL.

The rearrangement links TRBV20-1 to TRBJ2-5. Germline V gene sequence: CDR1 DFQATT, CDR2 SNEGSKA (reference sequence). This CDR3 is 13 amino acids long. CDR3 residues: CSASLSVQETQYF.

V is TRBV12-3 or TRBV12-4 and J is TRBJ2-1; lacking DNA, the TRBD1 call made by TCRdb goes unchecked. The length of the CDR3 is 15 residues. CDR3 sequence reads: CASSFGGRVTNEQFF.

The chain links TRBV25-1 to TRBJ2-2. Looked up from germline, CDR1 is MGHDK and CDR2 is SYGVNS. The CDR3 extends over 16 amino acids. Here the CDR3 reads CASSLVTGANTGELFF.

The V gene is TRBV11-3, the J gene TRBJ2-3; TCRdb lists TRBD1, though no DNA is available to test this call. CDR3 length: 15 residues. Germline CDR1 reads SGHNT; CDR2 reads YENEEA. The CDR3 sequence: CASSARTGGTDTQYF.

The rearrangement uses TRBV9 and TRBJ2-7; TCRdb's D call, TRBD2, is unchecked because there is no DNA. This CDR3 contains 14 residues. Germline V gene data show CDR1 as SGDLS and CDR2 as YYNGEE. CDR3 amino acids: CASSRGLAPYEQYF.

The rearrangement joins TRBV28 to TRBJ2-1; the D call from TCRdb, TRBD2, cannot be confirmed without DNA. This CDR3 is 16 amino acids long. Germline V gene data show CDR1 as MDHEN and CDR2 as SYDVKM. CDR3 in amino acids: CASSFTGLAPYNEQFF.

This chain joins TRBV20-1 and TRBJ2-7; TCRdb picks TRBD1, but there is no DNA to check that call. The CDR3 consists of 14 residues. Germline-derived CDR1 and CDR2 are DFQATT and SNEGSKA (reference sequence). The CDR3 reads CSARDPRGRNEQYF.

CDR3 protein: CASSYSGASSYNEQFF. This chain links TRBV6-2 or TRBV6-3 with TRBJ2-1; the D call from TCRdb, TRBD1, cannot be confirmed without DNA. Germline V gene sequence: CDR1 MNHEY, CDR2 SVGEGT. The CDR3 sequence is 16 residues long.